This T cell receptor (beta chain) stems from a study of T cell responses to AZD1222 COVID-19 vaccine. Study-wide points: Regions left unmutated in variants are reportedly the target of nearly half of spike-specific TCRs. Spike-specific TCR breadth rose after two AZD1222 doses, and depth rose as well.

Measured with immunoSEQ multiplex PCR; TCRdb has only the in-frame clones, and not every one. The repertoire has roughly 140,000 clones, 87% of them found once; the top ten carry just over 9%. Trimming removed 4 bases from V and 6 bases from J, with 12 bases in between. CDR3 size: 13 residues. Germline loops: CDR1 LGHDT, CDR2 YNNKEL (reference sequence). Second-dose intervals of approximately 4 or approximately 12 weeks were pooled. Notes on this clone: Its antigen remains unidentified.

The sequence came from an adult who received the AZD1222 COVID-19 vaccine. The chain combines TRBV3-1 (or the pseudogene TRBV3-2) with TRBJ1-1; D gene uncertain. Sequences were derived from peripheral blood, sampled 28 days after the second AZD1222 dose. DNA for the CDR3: TGTGCCAGCAGCCCTCAAGGGCCCTCTGAAGCTTTCTTT. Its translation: CASSPQGPSEAFF.